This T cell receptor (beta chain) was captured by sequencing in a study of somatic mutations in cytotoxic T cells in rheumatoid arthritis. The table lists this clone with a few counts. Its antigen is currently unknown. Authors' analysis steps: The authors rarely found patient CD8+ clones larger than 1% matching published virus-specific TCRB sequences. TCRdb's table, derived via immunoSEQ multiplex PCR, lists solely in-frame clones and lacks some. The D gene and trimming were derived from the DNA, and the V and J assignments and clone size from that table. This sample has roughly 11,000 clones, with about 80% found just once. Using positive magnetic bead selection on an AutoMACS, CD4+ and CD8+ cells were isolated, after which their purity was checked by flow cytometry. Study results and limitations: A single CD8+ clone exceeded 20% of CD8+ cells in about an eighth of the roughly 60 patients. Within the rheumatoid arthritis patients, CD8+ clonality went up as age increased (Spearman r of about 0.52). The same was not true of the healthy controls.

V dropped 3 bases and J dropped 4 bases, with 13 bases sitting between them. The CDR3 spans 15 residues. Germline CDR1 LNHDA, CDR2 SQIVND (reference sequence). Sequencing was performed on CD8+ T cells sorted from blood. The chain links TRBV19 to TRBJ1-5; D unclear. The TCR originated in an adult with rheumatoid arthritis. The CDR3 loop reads CASSIWGGGNQPQHF. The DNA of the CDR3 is TGTGCCAGTAGTATCTGGGGAGGAGGGAATCAGCCCCAGCATTTT. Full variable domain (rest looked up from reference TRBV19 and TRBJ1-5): DGGITQSPKYLFRKEGQNVTLSCEQNLNHDAMYWYRQDPGQGLRLIYYSQIVNDFQKGDIAEGYSVSREKKESFPLTVTSAQKNPTAFYLCASSIWGGGNQPQHFGDGTRLSIL.